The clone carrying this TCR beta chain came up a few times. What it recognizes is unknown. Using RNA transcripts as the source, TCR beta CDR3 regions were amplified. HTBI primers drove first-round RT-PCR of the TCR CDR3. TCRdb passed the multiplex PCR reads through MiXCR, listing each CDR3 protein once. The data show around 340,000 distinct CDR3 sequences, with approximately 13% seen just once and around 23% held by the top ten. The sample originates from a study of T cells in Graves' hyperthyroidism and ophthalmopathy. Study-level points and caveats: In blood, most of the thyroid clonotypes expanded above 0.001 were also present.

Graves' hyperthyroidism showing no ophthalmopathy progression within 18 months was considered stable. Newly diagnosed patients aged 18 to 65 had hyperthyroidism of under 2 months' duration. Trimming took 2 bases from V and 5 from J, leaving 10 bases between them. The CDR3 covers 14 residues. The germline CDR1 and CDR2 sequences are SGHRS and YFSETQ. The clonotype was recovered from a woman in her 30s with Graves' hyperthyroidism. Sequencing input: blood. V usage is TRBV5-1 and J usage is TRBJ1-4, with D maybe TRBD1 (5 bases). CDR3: CASSFGGRNEKLFF. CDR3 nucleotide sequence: TGCGCCAGCAGCTTCGGGGGGAGAAATGAAAAACTGTTTTTT.